This is a list of T cell receptor beta chains from one sample in a study of cytomegalovirus exposure and HLA in healthy donors. The repertoire was sequenced with immunoSEQ multiplex PCR; TCRdb's copy has only in-frame clones and lacks some. The data show 100,000 or so clones, about three quarters seen once. The sample taken for sequencing was PBMCs. Receptors originate from a man aged 35-49 years in good health and CMV-seronegative. CDR3s include the opening cysteine and the closing phenylalanine or tryptophan. Fields, in order: J gene, D gene, V gene, clone size, CDR3 protein, CDR3 DNA. A D gene is named only where the DNA matches it firmly. Clone sizes are given selectively: once, few, many, or a class where the clone is expanded.

TRBJ2-5,.,TRBV6-4,.,CASSPPDGRGPQETQYF,TGTGCCAGCAGCCCCCCAGACGGGCGGGGACCCCAAGAGACCCAGTACTTC
TRBJ2-3,.,TRBV5-8,once,CASSRGTAETDTQYF,TGTGCCAGCAGTCGCGGGACAGCTGAAACAGATACGCAGTATTTT
TRBJ2-2,.,TRBV27,.,CASSLEVAGELFF,TGTGCCAGCAGTTTAGAGGTTGCCGGGGAGCTGTTTTTT
TRBJ1-4,.,TRBV5-1,.,CASSTTTNEKLFF,TGCGCCAGCTCGACTACAACTAATGAAAAACTGTTTTTT
TRBJ1-1,.,TRBV6-5,few,CASSSRFHEAFF,TGTGCCAGCAGTTCGCGTTTTCATGAAGCTTTCTTT
TRBJ2-1,TRBD1,TRBV7-9,few,CASSLTFGTGLDNEQFF,TGTGCCAGCAGCCTAACGTTTGGGACAGGGCTCGACAATGAGCAGTTCTTC
TRBJ2-3,.,TRBV6-6,.,CASSYFGTRITDTQYF,TGTGCCAGCAGTTACTTCGGGACAAGGATCACAGATACGCAGTATTTT
TRBJ2-7,.,TRBV18,.,CASSPGQDYEQYF,TGTGCCAGCTCACCAGGACAAGACTACGAGCAGTACTTC
TRBJ2-5,TRBD1,TRBV19,.,CASTPDRGKTQYF,TGTGCCAGTACCCCGGACAGGGGAAAGACCCAGTACTTC
TRBJ1-5,.,TRBV2,.,CASSGVGGPQSNQPQHF,TGTGCCAGCAGTGGGGTCGGGGGGCCTCAGAGCAATCAGCCCCAGCATTTT
TRBJ1-1,TRBD1,TRBV19,.,CASSLLPRTGGNTEAFF,TGTGCCAGTAGTCTACTACCTCGGACAGGGGGGAACACTGAAGCTTTCTTT
TRBJ2-7,TRBD1,TRBV28,few,CASSRGQGSEQYF,TGTGCCAGCAGTAGAGGACAGGGCAGCGAGCAGTACTTC
TRBJ1-1,TRBD1,TRBV5-4,.,CASSAAGGTEAFF,TGTGCCAGCAGCGCCGCAGGGGGCACTGAAGCTTTCTTT
TRBJ2-5,TRBD2,TRBV28,.,CASSGTSGVWETQYF,TGTGCCAGCAGTGGGACTAGCGGCGTTTGGGAGACCCAGTACTTC
TRBJ2-3,TRBD1,TRBV6-4,.,CASSQGQDTDTQYF,TGTGCCAGCAGTCAAGGACAGGACACAGATACGCAGTATTTT
TRBJ2-7,TRBD1,TRBV5-1,.,CASSLSPGQQFGYEQYF,TGCGCCAGCAGCTTGTCGCCGGGACAGCAGTTTGGCTACGAGCAGTACTTC
TRBJ2-7,.,TRBV27,.,CASSFRDSTYEQYF,TGTGCCAGCAGTTTCAGGGACTCAACCTACGAGCAGTACTTC
TRBJ1-4,TRBD1,TRBV7-2,.,CASSDRGGTNEKLFF,TGTGCCAGCAGCGACAGGGGGGGCACTAATGAAAAACTGTTTTTT
TRBJ2-5,TRBD1,TRBV2,.,CASSEAGTGAETQYF,TGTGCCAGCAGTGAAGCCGGGACAGGGGCAGAGACCCAGTACTTC
TRBJ1-4,.,TRBV15,.,CATSRRGKSEKLFF,TGTGCCACCAGCAGAAGGGGGAAGTCTGAAAAACTGTTTTTT
TRBJ2-6,TRBD1,TRBV6-1,.,CASDRGAGANVLTF,TGTGCCAGCGACAGGGGAGCCGGGGCCAACGTCCTGACTTTC
TRBJ2-3,.,TRBV11-3,.,CASSLDRGTDTQYF,TGTGCCAGCAGTTTGGACAGAGGAACAGATACGCAGTATTTT